The 25 T cell receptor beta chains below all came from one sample that was sequenced in a study of regulatory T cells in long-lasting Graves disease. Stated time point: newly diagnosed GD, antithyroid drugs for less than 3 months. The authors made the TCR library using RNA they extracted from PBMCs. With iRepertoire HTBI primers and Arm-PCR of CDR3 regions, TCR beta libraries were built. MiXCR was run by TCRdb on the multiplex PCR reads, yielding one entry per CDR3 protein. This table has 350,000 to 500,000 distinct CDR3 sequences, less than 20% appearing once. The same data also went into a second study, on T cells in Graves' hyperthyroidism and ophthalmopathy.

Sequences were derived from peripheral blood mononuclear cells (PBMCs), sampled at new diagnosis, from a patient treated with antithyroid drugs. These receptors were obtained from a woman younger than 45 with Graves disease.

Regarding this clonotype: Possible read error: a much larger clone is one base away. V usage is TRBV6-2 or TRBV6-3 and J usage is TRBJ2-3; D call uncertain. With the DNA end fitting TRBJ1-5 better, the J assignment may be wrong. The CDR3 loop spans 17 amino acids. The V gene's germline CDR1 is MNHEY and CDR2 SVGEGT. In DNA, the CDR3 is TGTGCCAGCAGTTACCTGGCGGGAAGACCTAGCACAGATACGCAGCATTTT. Protein: CASSYLAGRPSTDTQHF.

This clonotype was counted at least ten times. V and J are TRBV12-3 or TRBV12-4 and TRBJ2-5, with a tentative D call TRBD2 (5 bases). The CDR3 runs to 11 residues. V lost 10 bases, J lost 5 bases, and 11 bases lay in between. CDR3 bases: TGTGCCACCTCCCGAGGGGAGACCCAGTACTTC. This gives the protein CATSRGETQYF.

J is TRBJ2-2 and V is TRBV5-4; D unresolved. CDR1 SGHNT and CDR2 YYREEE come from the germline V gene (reference sequence). This CDR3 is 15 amino acids long. The germline V and J ends were trimmed by 1 base and 0 bases, with 7 bases remaining between them. The CDR3 DNA reads TGTGCCAGCAGCTTGACTCGGTCGAACACCGGGGAGCTGTTTTTT. This encodes CASSLTRSNTGELFF.

The chain has TRBV7-9 and TRBJ1-2; D may be TRBD1 (6 bases). The V gene's germline CDR1 is SEHNR and CDR2 FQNEAQ (reference sequence). V shed 8 bases and J shed 4 bases, with 17 bases lying between them. This CDR3 has 14 amino acids. In DNA, the CDR3 is TGTGCCAGCGACTCGTTCGGGGGCGGCTATGGCTACACCTTC. It codes for CASDSFGGGYGYTF.

This clonotype has a handful of counts. V usage is TRBV6-1 and J usage is TRBJ2-3; D remains ambiguous. This CDR3 is 13 amino acids long. Trimming pared 7 bases from V and 4 bases from J, leaving 12 bases between. Looked up from germline, CDR1 is MNHNS and CDR2 is SASEGT. CDR3 sequence reads: CASTESTADTQYF. In DNA form, the CDR3 reads TGTGCCAGCACGGAGAGTACGGCAGATACGCAGTATTTT.

This clonotype was counted at least ten times. The chain couples TRBV19 to TRBJ2-3; no definite D call. Trimming took off 4 bases at V and 2 bases at J, with 10 bases between the two ends. The CDR3 runs 14 residues. CDR1 LNHDA and CDR2 SQIVND come from the germline V gene (reference sequence). The CDR3 bases are TGTGCCAGTAGTAGGTTAGTTCCCACAGATACGCAGTATTTT. Translating gives CASSRLVPTDTQYF.

This clonotype was counted only a few times. The V gene is TRBV19, the J gene TRBJ2-7; 8 bases fit TRBD2. J lost 7 bases, V lost 3 bases, and 11 bases had no gene match. The CDR3 spans 15 residues. From germline, CDR1 is LNHDA and CDR2 SQIVND (reference sequence). Here the CDR3 DNA reads TGTGCCAGTAGTATGTTGGGACTAGAGGCGTATGAGCAGTACTTC. Residues: CASSMLGLEAYEQYF.

This clonotype was detected many times. The rearrangement links TRBV29-1 to TRBJ2-7; 10 bases align to TRBD2. The CDR3 sequence is 13 residues long. Germline V gives CDR1 SQVTM, CDR2 ANQGSEA. Germline trimming cut 7 bases from V and 1 base from J; bases unmatched to any gene: 4. The CDR3 sequence is CSAWTSGSYEQYF. CDR3 coding DNA: TGCAGCGCCTGGACTAGCGGATCCTACGAGCAGTACTTC.

This clonotype was counted many times. This chain uses TRBV11-2 with TRBJ2-7; D may be TRBD1 (6 bases). The CDR3 spans 15 residues. The ends were cut back, 2 bases at V and 5 bases at J, with 16 bases in the middle. CDR1 is SGHAT, CDR2 FQNNGV, per germline. The CDR3 nucleotides are TGTGCCAGCAGCTTAAAAAACAGGGAATCCAACGAGCAGTACTTC. Amino acids: CASSLKNRESNEQYF.

To note about this clonotype: A much larger clone is a single base away; this may be a read error. The chain links TRBV2 to TRBJ2-1, with D maybe TRBD2 (6 bases). Between the trimmed V and J ends, which lost 7 bases and 6 bases, there was a span of 13 bases. This CDR3 spans 13 amino acids. Germline-derived CDR1 and CDR2 are SNHLY and FYNNEI. CDR3 amino acids: CASNGGKANEQFF. The CDR3, as DNA: TGTGCCAGCAACGGCGGGAAGGCCAATGAGCAGTTCTTC.

This clonotype showed up just a few times. The chain joins TRBV19 to TRBJ2-2; 8 bases are shared with TRBD2. CDR1 and CDR2 from the germline V gene are LNHDA and SQIVND (reference sequence). This CDR3 spans 19 amino acids. Trimming at V came to 10 bases and at J to 3 bases, leaving 22 bases not matched to a gene. The CDR3 reads CAISLNSGTRIPDTGELFF. The DNA for the CDR3 is TGTGCCATCTCGCTGAACTCCGGGACTAGGATCCCCGACACCGGGGAGCTGTTTTTT.

This clonotype was found many times. V gene TRBV18 combines with J gene TRBJ2-4, with D uncertain. The CDR3 sequence is 14 residues long. Trimming removed 4 bases at V and 12 bases at J, with 19 bases between. CDR1 is KGHSH and CDR2 is LQKENI in the germline V gene. CDR3 nucleotide sequence: TGTGCCAGCTCACAGATCAGAAGTAAAGCTGGTCAGTACTTC. Encoded protein: CASSQIRSKAGQYF.

This clonotype came up many times. J is TRBJ1-1 and V is TRBV5-1; 9 bases agree with TRBD1. This CDR3 contains 15 residues. The germline V gene encodes CDR1 SGHRS and CDR2 YFSETQ. Trimming at V came to 0 bases and at J to 6 bases, leaving 6 bases not matched to a gene. CDR3 nucleotide sequence: TGCGCCAGCAGCTTGGACAGGGGGCTAGAGGCTGAAGCTTTCTTT. Protein product: CASSLDRGLEAEAFF.

This clonotype was found many times. V and J are TRBV12-3 or TRBV12-4 and TRBJ1-1; D remains ambiguous. Trimming left V 1 base short and J 5 bases short, with 8 bases between. The CDR3 length is 13 residues. CDR3 protein: CASSLGSQTEAFF. For the CDR3, the DNA is TGTGCCAGCAGTTTAGGCAGTCAAACTGAAGCTTTCTTT.

This clonotype was recorded a few times. This sequence joins TRBV10-3 and TRBJ1-3; D gene ambiguous. The CDR3 has 14 residues. Germline V lookup: CDR1 ENHRY, CDR2 SYGVKD. Trimming removed 6 bases from V and 0 bases from J, with 9 bases in between. The CDR3 nucleotides are TGTGCCATCAGGGACGGCACCTCTGGAAACACCATATATTTT. Its translation is CAIRDGTSGNTIYF.

This clonotype was recorded many times. The V gene is TRBV5-5, the J gene TRBJ1-1; D possibly corresponds to TRBD1 (6 bases). The CDR3 length is 13 residues. The V gene lost 4 bases and the J gene lost 11 bases, with 18 bases spanning the gap. CDR1 SGHKS and CDR2 YYEKEE come from the germline V gene (reference sequence). As DNA, the CDR3 is TGTGCCAGCAGCCAAGTGGGGGGGCGAGAGGCTTTCTTT. It yields the protein CASSQVGGREAFF.

This clonotype showed up just a few times. CDR3 loop: CASSPPRGFTYEQYF. CDR3 coding DNA: TGCGCCAGCTCCCCCCCTAGGGGGTTCACTTACGAGCAGTACTTC. The chain joins TRBV5-1 to TRBJ2-7; D possibly corresponds to TRBD1 (6 bases). The CDR3 is 15 residues long. V was trimmed by 7 bases and J by 4 bases, leaving 21 bases between them. CDR1 and CDR2 from the germline V gene are SGHRS and YFSETQ.

This chain links TRBV7-3 with TRBJ1-3, with 9 nucleotides matching TRBD1. Germline V gene sequence: CDR1 SGHTA, CDR2 FQGTGA. V gave up 7 bases and J gave up 4 bases; unmatched junction bases: 14. The CDR3 is 17 amino acids. CDR3 sequence reads: CASNHNIQGANGNTIYF. The CDR3, as DNA: TGTGCCAGCAACCATAACATACAGGGGGCGAACGGAAACACCATATATTTT. The entire variable domain, with the rest obtained from reference TRBV7-3 and TRBJ1-3, is as follows: GAGVSQTPSNKVTEKGKYVELRCDPISGHTALYWYRQSLGQGPEFLIYFQGTGAADDSGLPNDRFFAVRPEGSVSTLKIQRTERGDSAVYLCASNHNIQGANGNTIYFGEGSWLTVV.

This clonotype was observed many times. V and J are TRBV12-3 or TRBV12-4 and TRBJ2-1; 7 bases match TRBD1. This CDR3 spans 15 amino acids. V shed 6 bases, J shed 4 bases, and the junction held 9 bases outside the gene matches. Here the CDR3 reads CASSNYGTVYNEQFF. The CDR3 DNA sequence: TGTGCCAGCAGCAATTACGGGACAGTTTACAATGAGCAGTTCTTC.

This chain uses TRBV10-3 with TRBJ2-2; D ambiguous. V lost 4 bases and J 5 bases, leaving 17 bases between the germline ends. Germline V lookup: CDR1 ENHRY, CDR2 SYGVKD. CDR3 length: 16 amino acids. The CDR3 bases are TGTGCCATCAGTGGGGATTTCCTGGATGGAACCGGGGAGCTGTTTTTT. Its translation is CAISGDFLDGTGELFF.

In this sample, this clonotype turned up many times. J is TRBJ2-1 and V is TRBV14; 8 bases align to TRBD1. Unmatched junction bases numbered 7, after V lost 2 bases and J lost 7 bases. The CDR3 has 15 residues. Germline V gives CDR1 SGHDN, CDR2 FVKESK. CDR3 bases: TGTGCCAGCAGCCAAAGGGACAGGTTATCTAATGAGCAGTTCTTC. Protein: CASSQRDRLSNEQFF.

This clonotype has ten or more counts. V usage is TRBV6-2 or TRBV6-3 and J usage is TRBJ2-1; 8 nucleotides agree with TRBD1. Germline loops: CDR1 MNHEY, CDR2 SVGEGT. V was clipped by 4 bases and J by 2 bases; unmatched bases: 16. The CDR3 runs to 19 residues. The CDR3 DNA reads TGTGCCAGCAGTTCCCTCGGGACAGGTGGAGGTTCCCCCTACAATGAGCAGTTCTTC. Protein product: CASSSLGTGGGSPYNEQFF.

V usage is TRBV20-1 and J usage is TRBJ2-3; 11 positions agree with TRBD2. V was clipped by 2 bases and J by 2 bases; unmatched bases: 6. CDR3 length: 16 amino acids. Germline CDR1 reads DFQATT; CDR2 reads SNEGSKA (reference sequence). The CDR3 here is CSARPSGRLFTDTQYF. CDR3 coding DNA: TGCAGTGCTAGACCTAGCGGGAGGTTATTCACAGATACGCAGTATTTT.

In this sample, this clonotype turned up many times. V gene TRBV28 combines with J gene TRBJ1-3; a weak D match, TRBD1 (5 bases). V was clipped by 7 bases and J by 1 base, with 17 bases between them. The V gene's germline CDR1 is MDHEN and CDR2 SYDVKM. The CDR3 sequence is 16 residues long. CDR3 loop: CASTSTQGWSGNTIYF. CDR3 coding DNA: TGTGCCAGCACCTCTACCCAGGGTTGGTCTGGAAACACCATATATTTT.

This clonotype was observed at least ten times. This chain connects TRBV6-5 to TRBJ1-5; possibly TRBD1 for D (5 bases). The V gene lost 4 bases and the J gene lost 1 base, with 17 bases spanning the gap. Germline CDR1 MNHEY, CDR2 SVGAGI. The CDR3 sequence is 17 residues long. CDR3 residues: CASSSRAWGGSNQPQHF. The CDR3, as DNA: TGTGCCAGCAGTTCCAGGGCCTGGGGCGGGAGCAATCAGCCCCAGCATTTT.